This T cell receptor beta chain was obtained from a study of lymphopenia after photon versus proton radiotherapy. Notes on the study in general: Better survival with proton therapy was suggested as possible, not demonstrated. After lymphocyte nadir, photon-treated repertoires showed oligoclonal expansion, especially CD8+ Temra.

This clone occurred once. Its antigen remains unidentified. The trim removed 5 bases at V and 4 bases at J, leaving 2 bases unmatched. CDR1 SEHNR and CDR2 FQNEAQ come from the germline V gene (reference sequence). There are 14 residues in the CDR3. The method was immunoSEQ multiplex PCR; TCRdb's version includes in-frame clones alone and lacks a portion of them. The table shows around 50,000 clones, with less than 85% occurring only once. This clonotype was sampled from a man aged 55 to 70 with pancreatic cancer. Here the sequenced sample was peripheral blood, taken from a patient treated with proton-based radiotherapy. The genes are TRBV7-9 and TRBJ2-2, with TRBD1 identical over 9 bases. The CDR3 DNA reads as TGTGCCAGCAGCGGACAGGGGCCCACCGGGGAGCTGTTTTTT. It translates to CASSGQGPTGELFF.